Listed below are T cell receptor beta chains from one sample, sequenced in a study of OX40 agonist ivuxolimab in advanced cancers. This table comes from immunoSEQ multiplex PCR, and its TCRdb copy is limited to in-frame clones, with some not included. The profile covers fewer than 40,000 clones, with about 70% appearing a single time and roughly 18% taken by the ten largest. The material sequenced was CD4+ or CD8+ T cells sorted from blood, taken in a trial of the OX40 agonist ivuxolimab. Receptor source: an adult with an advanced solid tumor such as melanoma, head and neck, liver or kidney cancer. Both conserved end residues are part of each CDR3. A D gene is named only where the DNA matches it firmly. The listing skips clone size in some rows; elsewhere it reads once, few, many or a size class.

TRBV6-4	.	TRBJ1-1	.	TGTGCCAGCAGTCCGAACCCGGGTAACACTGAAGCTTTCTTT	CASSPNPGNTEAFF
TRBV9	TRBD2	TRBJ2-2	.	TGTGCCAGCAGCGGACTAGCGGGGGGGCCCGAGGGGCCCGGGGAGCTGTTTTTT	CASSGLAGGPEGPGELFF
TRBV19	.	TRBJ1-1	.	TGTGCCAGTAGTATTGTCGGGAGGAACACTGAAGCTTTCTTT	CASSIVGRNTEAFF
TRBV2	.	TRBJ2-1	.	TGTGCCAGCAGTGAATCCGGGGGTGAGCAGTTCTTC	CASSESGGEQFF
TRBV6-5	TRBD1	TRBJ1-2	.	TGTGCCAGCAGGCCGGACAGGGGGATAGGCTACACCTTC	CASRPDRGIGYTF
TRBV27	.	TRBJ2-1	.	TGTGCCAGCAGTCCAAACAACAATGAGCAGTTCTTC	CASSPNNNEQFF
TRBV11-1	.	TRBJ2-3	once	TGTGCCAGCAGCTTAGTCAGGGGAGTCTCAGATACGCAGTATTTT	CASSLVRGVSDTQYF
TRBV5-4	.	TRBJ2-7	.	TGTGCCAGCAGCTTGACGGGGGGCCCCTACGAGCAGTACTTC	CASSLTGGPYEQYF
TRBV19	.	TRBJ1-1	.	TGTGCCAGTAGTATAGATTTTCAGTCTAAAGCTTTCTTT	CASSIDFQSKAFF
TRBV5-5	.	TRBJ1-5	.	TGTGCCAGCAGCTTCAGTGAGGGGATAGGGCAGCCCCAGCATTTT	CASSFSEGIGQPQHF
TRBV5-1	TRBD1	TRBJ1-2	.	TGCGCCAGCAGCCGGGACAGGGGGCTGGGCTACACCTTC	CASSRDRGLGYTF
TRBV5-4	.	TRBJ1-2	.	TGTGCCAGCCGACCCCGGGACATCTATGGCTACACCTTC	CASRPRDIYGYTF
TRBV10-3	TRBD1	TRBJ1-2	few	TGTGCCATCAGTGATAAGCAGGGGGCGTACGGCTACACCTTC	CAISDKQGAYGYTF
TRBV19	.	TRBJ2-2	.	TGTGCCAGTAAGATGGGGGACGGAACCGGGGAGCTGTTTTTT	CASKMGDGTGELFF
TRBV4-1	TRBD2	TRBJ2-1	.	TGCGCCAGCAGCGGGAGCGGGGCACCGCATGAGCAGTTCTTC	CASSGSGAPHEQFF
TRBV6-5	TRBD1	TRBJ2-4	.	TGTGCCAGCAGGGGGACAGGGAGCAGCATTCAGTACTTC	CASRGTGSSIQYF
TRBV7-8	.	TRBJ1-3	.	TGTGCCAGCAGCTCCCCCGACAGAAACACCATATATTTT	CASSSPDRNTIYF
TRBV5-4	.	TRBJ1-1	.	TGTGCCAGCAGCCAGCCAGGTAACACTGAAGCTTTCTTT	CASSQPGNTEAFF
TRBV19	.	TRBJ1-2	few	TGTGCCAGTAGTATATCAGCTAACTATGGCTACACCTTC	CASSISANYGYTF
TRBV11-2	.	TRBJ2-3	many	TGTGCCAGCGGACTGGTAGGGGCCCGAGATACGCAGTATTTT	CASGLVGARDTQYF
TRBV11-3	TRBD2	TRBJ2-1	few	TGTGCCAGCAGCTTAGGGTTAGCGGGGGCCAATGAGCAGTTCTTC	CASSLGLAGANEQFF
TRBV21-1	.	TRBJ1-5	.	TGTGCCAGCAGCAAAGAGGTCCAGCATGTAGGACAGCCCCAGCATTTT	CASSKEVQHVGQPQHF
TRBV5-1	.	TRBJ2-3	.	TGCGCCAGCAGCTTGGTCAAGCCTGGGGCTAGCACAGATACGCGGTATTTT	CASSLVKPGASTDTRYF
TRBV4-1	.	TRBJ1-1	once	TGCGCCAGCGCTCCGGGACAAAACACTGAAGCTTTCTTT	CASAPGQNTEAFF
TRBV7-2	.	TRBJ1-1	.	TGTGCCAGCAGCTTTTTGTTCAGGGACACTGAAGCTTTCTTT	CASSFLFRDTEAFF
TRBV10-3	TRBD1	TRBJ1-2	.	TGTGCCATCAGGGCGACAGGGGATAGCTATGGCTACACCTTC	CAIRATGDSYGYTF
TRBV5-8	.	TRBJ1-2	.	TGTGCCAGCAGCCTGGGGGGTATGGAGGTCTATGGCTACACCTTC	CASSLGGMEVYGYTF
TRBV7-3	.	TRBJ2-7	.	TGTGCCAGCAGCTTAATGGTGGATTCCTACGAGCAGTACTTC	CASSLMVDSYEQYF
TRBV19	TRBD1	TRBJ1-2	many	TGTGCCAGTAGTGATCAGGGGGCTGGCCTTGGCTACACCTTC	CASSDQGAGLGYTF
TRBV27	.	TRBJ2-3	.	TGTGCCAGCAGTCCAGGGACACGACGCACAGATACGCAGTATTTT	CASSPGTRRTDTQYF
TRBV25-1	TRBD2	TRBJ2-7	.	TGTGCCAACCCGAACGAGACTAGCGGGCGGTACGAGCAGTACTTC	CANPNETSGRYEQYF
TRBV19	TRBD1	TRBJ1-6	.	TGTGCCAGTAGTGAGTTCGACAGGGGTAATTCACCCCTCCACTTT	CASSEFDRGNSPLHF
TRBV19	TRBD1	TRBJ2-7	.	TGTGCCAGTAGTCCGACAGGGGTCCACGAGCAGTACTTC	CASSPTGVHEQYF
TRBV6-6	.	TRBJ1-5	.	TGTGCCAGTGCGGGCCAGCAAAATCAGCCCCAGCATTTT	CASAGQQNQPQHF
TRBV5-1	TRBD1	TRBJ2-7	once	TGCGCCAGCAGCCCCGGGACAGTTTTTGACGAGCAGTACTTC	CASSPGTVFDEQYF
TRBV27	.	TRBJ2-6	.	TGTGCCAGCAGTCAGTCTGGCGGAGGGACTTCTGGGGCCAACGTCCTGACTTTC	CASSQSGGGTSGANVLTF
TRBV29-1	.	TRBJ1-1	.	TGCAGCGCACAGAGGGGTTGGGCTGAAGCTTTCTTT	CSAQRGWAEAFF
TRBV30	.	TRBJ2-7	.	TGTGCCTGGAGTATCAGGACGGACTACGAGCAGTACTTC	CAWSIRTDYEQYF
TRBV7-6	.	TRBJ2-5	.	TGTGCCAGCAGCGCAGGGGCGGTGACCCAGTACTTC	CASSAGAVTQYF
TRBV5-1	.	TRBJ1-1	.	TGCGCCAGCAGCTTTAAACGGAACACTGAAGCTTTCTTT	CASSFKRNTEAFF
TRBV30	.	TRBJ2-5	.	TGTGCCTGGAGTGTACGTTTCAGGGATAGTGAGACCCAGTACTTC	CAWSVRFRDSETQYF
TRBV6-5	.	TRBJ1-3	few	TGTGCCAGCATGAGGACCTCTGGAAACACCATATATTTT	CASMRTSGNTIYF
TRBV2	TRBD1	TRBJ1-2	.	TGTGCCAGCAGTGCGGTTCGGGACAGGGCGAATGGCTACACCTTC	CASSAVRDRANGYTF
TRBV7-8	TRBD2	TRBJ2-3	.	TGTGCCAGCAGTGGGACTAGCGGGGGTGGCACAGATACGCAGTATTTT	CASSGTSGGGTDTQYF
TRBV9	.	TRBJ2-3	.	TGTGCCAGCAGCGTAGAAGGGGCAGATACGCAGTATTTT	CASSVEGADTQYF
TRBV7-3	.	TRBJ1-6	once	TGTGCCAGCAGCCAAGGGCCCGATTCACCCCTCCACTTT	CASSQGPDSPLHF
TRBV30	.	TRBJ1-1	.	TGTGCCTGGAGTGTAGGGGGCACTGAAGCTTTCTTT	CAWSVGGTEAFF
TRBV2	.	TRBJ1-2	once	TGTGCCAGCTCAGGACAGCTTAACTATGGCTACACCTTC	CASSGQLNYGYTF
TRBV6-1	.	TRBJ1-2	.	TGTGCCAGCAGTGAAGCGCCAGGGGAAACGGCTGGCTACACCTTC	CASSEAPGETAGYTF
TRBV19	.	TRBJ2-3	.	TGTGCCAGTAATTTGGCAGGCGAGCTTAGCACAGATACGCAGTATTTT	CASNLAGELSTDTQYF
TRBV6-5	.	TRBJ2-7	.	TGTGCCAGCAGACCACCCTTCTCCTACGAGCAGTACTTC	CASRPPFSYEQYF
TRBV2	TRBD2	TRBJ2-3	.	TGTGCCAGCAGGTCGAGTCTAGCGGGGGTGGTCGATACGCAGTATTTT	CASRSSLAGVVDTQYF
TRBV7-2	.	TRBJ2-3	.	TGTGCCAGCAATCAAAGGGCCGTAGTCACAGATACGCAGTATTTT	CASNQRAVVTDTQYF
TRBV27	.	TRBJ1-2	.	TGTGCCAGCAGTTTATCGCACAGCTATGGCTACACCTTC	CASSLSHSYGYTF
TRBV9	TRBD2	TRBJ2-1	.	TGTGCCAGCAGCGTAGTAGCGGGGGGGCGGACCAATGAGCAGTTCTTC	CASSVVAGGRTNEQFF
TRBV6-1	.	TRBJ1-3	.	TGTGCCAGCAGTGCCCCAGGAAACACCATATATTTT	CASSAPGNTIYF